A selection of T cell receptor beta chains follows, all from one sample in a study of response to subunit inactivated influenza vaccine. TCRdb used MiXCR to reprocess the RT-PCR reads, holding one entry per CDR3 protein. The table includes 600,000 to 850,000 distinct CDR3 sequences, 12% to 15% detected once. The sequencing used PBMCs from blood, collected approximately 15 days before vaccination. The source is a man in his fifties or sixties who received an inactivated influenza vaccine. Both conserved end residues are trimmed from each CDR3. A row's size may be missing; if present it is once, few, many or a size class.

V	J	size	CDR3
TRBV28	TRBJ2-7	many	ASSLSTEQY
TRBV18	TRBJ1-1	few	ASSQVLPNTEAF
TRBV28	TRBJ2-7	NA	ASRRLGQGSYEQY
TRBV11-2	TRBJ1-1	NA	ASSPRVRARGVTEAF
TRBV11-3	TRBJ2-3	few	ASSSRGGGDTQY
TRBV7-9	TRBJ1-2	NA	ASSLTDLIYGYT
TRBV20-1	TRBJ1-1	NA	SAREAGRGTEAF
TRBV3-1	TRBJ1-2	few	ASSQSTGGYT
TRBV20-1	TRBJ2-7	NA	SARDRELPYEQY
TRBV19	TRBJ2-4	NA	ASSLTLSGTVLLAKNIQY
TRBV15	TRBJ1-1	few	ATSRDRAGTEAF
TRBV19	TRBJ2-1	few	ASSRPSARSYNEQF
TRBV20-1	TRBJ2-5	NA	SARDYIGDRETQY
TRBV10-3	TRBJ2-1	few	AMGGVEQF
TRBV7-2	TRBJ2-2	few	ASSHTNGALAGELF
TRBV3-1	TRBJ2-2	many	ASSRGDESGELF
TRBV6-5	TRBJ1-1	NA	ASSYSMVRGLNTEVF
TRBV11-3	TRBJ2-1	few	ASSLGQGVNEQF
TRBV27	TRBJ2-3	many	ASSLLGAPDTQY
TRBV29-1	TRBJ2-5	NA	SVELPGLAEWGTQY
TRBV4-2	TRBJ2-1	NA	ASSQDTLPSV
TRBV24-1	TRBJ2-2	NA	ATSDLSFPGENTGELF
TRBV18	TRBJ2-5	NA	ASSPRTGMKEETQY
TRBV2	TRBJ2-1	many	ASSEGRHRSGNEQF
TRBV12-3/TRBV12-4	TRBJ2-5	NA	ASSSASGGGRTQY
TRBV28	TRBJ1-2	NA	ASSLSQGAYGYT
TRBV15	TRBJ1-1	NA	ATSRGDRSTEAF